The sequence of this TCR beta chain was determined in a study of blood T cell repertoires in COVID-19. Study summary: Acute and convalescent COVID-19 specimens originated in the United States, Italy and Spain. Nucleic acid was either cDNA or gDNA, and it came from T cells, B-cell-depleted T cells, or PBMCs.

As originally analysed: Estimation of nucleated cell counts relied on the amplification of reference gene primers. Repertoires were generated with immunoSEQ multiplex PCR, while TCRdb's copy carries only in-frame clones and drops some. V and J calls and clone size are given by that table; D and trimming were obtained from the DNA. The sample yields about 280,000 clones, almost 85% seen once. CDR1 and CDR2 (germline): KGHSH, LQKENI. The CDR3 contains 15 residues. V was pared by 3 bases and J by 7 bases, with 18 bases between. V is TRBV18 and J is TRBJ2-5; perhaps TRBD2 as D (5 bases). The sample comprised peripheral blood. This TCR was sampled from a man between 45 and 60 years old with active or convalescent COVID-19. The DNA for the CDR3 is TGTGCCAGCTCACCGGCGACTAAGAGTGTAGGGACCCAGTACTTC. It codes for CASSPATKSVGTQYF.